One and the same sample provided the 14 T cell receptor beta chains below, sequenced in a study of blood T cells in healthy people across ages. A second PCR, run for roughly 6 to 11 cycles, used a sample-barcoded 5' primer plus a J-beta primer mix. TCRdb ran MiXCR on the 5' RACE reads and lists one entry per CDR3 protein. The sample includes 710,000 or so distinct CDR3 sequences, 20% to 25% of them seen just once. Material for sequencing was blood. The receptors originated from a man in his 70s in good health.

The rearrangement joins TRBV14 to TRBJ2-5; 8 nucleotides line up with TRBD2. CDR1 SGHDN and CDR2 FVKESK come from the germline V gene. Trimming cost V 2 bases and J 4 bases; bases outside gene matches: 6. There are 15 residues in the CDR3. CDR3 sequence: CASSQPGRGGETQYF. The CDR3 nucleotides read TGTGCCAGCAGCCAACCCGGACGGGGGGGAGAGACCCAGTACTTC.

This clonotype was detected a few times. The chain has TRBV28 and TRBJ2-7; D ambiguous. Germline CDR1 MDHEN, CDR2 SYDVKM. Trimming left V 8 bases short and J 4 bases short, with 12 bases between. This CDR3 region has 12 residues. CDR3 sequence: CASRSERYEQYF. The CDR3 bases are TGTGCCAGCCGGTCCGAACGTTACGAGCAGTACTTC.

This clonotype was observed a few times. The chain is built from TRBV6-2 or TRBV6-3 and TRBJ1-2, with D perhaps matching TRBD1 (5 bases). The CDR3 runs to 17 residues. Germline V gene data show CDR1 as MNHEY and CDR2 as SVGEGT. The ends were cut back, 5 bases at V and 2 bases at J, with 21 bases in the middle. For the CDR3, the DNA is TGTGCCAGCAGTCTCCCTACGACAGAGGCCATAAACTATGGCTACACCTTC. It translates to CASSLPTTEAINYGYTF.

The chain has TRBV6-1 and TRBJ2-6; no firm D call. Germline CDR1 and CDR2: MNHNS and SASEGT. CDR3 size: 13 residues. V lost 3 bases to trimming and J lost 2 bases, with 2 bases between them. The CDR3 loop is CASSDTGANVLTF. In nucleotides, the CDR3 is TGTGCCAGCAGTGACACTGGGGCCAACGTCCTGACTTTC.

This clonotype turned up a few times. The V gene is TRBV7-3, the J gene TRBJ2-5; possibly TRBD2 for D (6 bases). The assigned J gene may be wrong: the sequence end matches TRBJ2-7 better. CDR1 and CDR2 (germline): SGHTA, FQGTGA. The CDR3 contains 16 residues. DNA of the CDR3: TGTGCCAGGAAGACGGTCGGGACTGAGGTTACCTACGAGCAGTACGTC. Its protein is CARKTVGTEVTYEQYV.

This clonotype was seen more than once but under ten times. This chain links TRBV10-2 with TRBJ2-1, with 9 bases aligning to TRBD2. Germline V gene lookup returns CDR1 WSHSY and CDR2 SAAADI. The CDR3 totals 15 residues. J lost 5 bases, V lost 8 bases, and 10 bases had no gene match. The CDR3 protein is CASRGRAGGDNEQFF. DNA for the CDR3: TGCGCCAGCCGGGGGCGAGCGGGGGGAGACAATGAGCAGTTCTTC.

This rearrangement joins TRBV10-3 to TRBJ2-4; perhaps TRBD2 as D (6 bases). Germline V gene data show CDR1 as ENHRY and CDR2 as SYGVKD. V lost 6 bases and J 6 bases, leaving 9 bases between the germline ends. The CDR3 runs 12 residues. CDR3: CAISGDSNIQYF. CDR3 DNA: TGTGCCATCAGCGGGGACTCAAACATTCAGTACTTC.

This clonotype was detected only a few times. The chain carries TRBV20-1 and TRBJ1-2; no clear D gene. V was cut by 3 bases and J by 6 bases, with 8 bases left in between. The CDR3 has 11 amino acids. Per the germline V gene, CDR1 is DFQATT and CDR2 is SNEGSKA (reference sequence). CDR3 loop: CSASSKHGYTF. Here the CDR3 DNA reads TGCAGTGCTAGCTCGAAGCATGGCTACACCTTC.

This clonotype was picked up a small number of times. V is TRBV20-1 and J is TRBJ2-7, with D uncertain. The J call may be faulty, since TRBJ2-1 better matches the DNA end. Per the germline V gene, CDR1 is DFQATT and CDR2 is SNEGSKA (reference sequence). The CDR3 extends over 12 amino acids. CDR3 region: CSAQAQGNEQFF. CDR3 coding DNA: TGCAGTGCTCAAGCCCAAGGAAATGAGCAGTTCTTC.

This clonotype appeared a few times. The rearrangement joins TRBV24-1 to TRBJ1-5, with D maybe TRBD1 (5 bases). This CDR3 contains 13 residues. Between the trimmed V and J ends, which lost 4 bases and 5 bases, there was a span of 8 bases. Per germline, CDR1 KGHDR and CDR2 SFDVKD. The CDR3 loop is CATSDLQDQPQHF. In DNA form, the CDR3 reads TGTGCCACCAGTGACCTACAGGATCAGCCCCAGCATTTT.

The rearrangement joins TRBV11-2 to TRBJ1-4, with a weak D call TRBD1 (6 bases). From germline, CDR1 is SGHAT and CDR2 FQNNGV. The germline V and J ends were trimmed by 6 bases and 8 bases, with 16 bases remaining between them. The CDR3 has 14 residues. CDR3 in DNA: TGTGCCAGCAGACTTCAGGGGTCGGGAGAAAAACTGTTTTTT. This encodes CASRLQGSGEKLFF.

Of note for this clonotype: One end of the junction fails to match germline, which may point to a read error. The chain has TRBV7-2 and TRBJ2-7; D is uncertain. This CDR3 contains 14 residues. CDR1 and CDR2 from the germline V gene are SGHTA and FQGNSA. The CDR3: CASSLSSQLYEQYF. For the CDR3, the DNA is TGTGCTAGCAGCTTATCGTCACAGCTTTACGAGCAGTACTTC.

This clonotype was observed a few times. The rearrangement links TRBV6-6 to TRBJ1-1; TRBD1 aligns across 9 bases. Per germline, CDR1 MNHNY and CDR2 SVGAGI (reference sequence). The CDR3 is made up of 14 amino acids. Germline trimming cut 6 bases from V and 0 bases from J; bases unmatched to any gene: 2. In DNA, the CDR3 is TGTGCCAGCAGACAGGGGGCACTGAACACTGAAGCTTTCTTT. This gives the protein CASRQGALNTEAFF.

This clonotype appeared a few times. V gene TRBV19 combines with J gene TRBJ2-3; 8 bases are a match to TRBD2. V shed 8 bases, J shed 3 bases, and the junction held 10 bases outside the gene matches. The CDR3 is made up of 15 amino acids. Germline V gives CDR1 LNHDA, CDR2 SQIVND (reference sequence). For the CDR3, the DNA is TGTGCCAGTTCCGAAACGGGAGGGTGGACAGATACGCAGTATTTT. This translates into CASSETGGWTDTQYF.